This is a list of T cell receptor beta chains from one sample in a study of blood T cell repertoires in COVID-19. Here immunoSEQ multiplex PCR was the method, and the copy in TCRdb shows in-frame clones only, minus some. The table lists 210,000 or so clones, approximately 86% of them singletons. Input material: peripheral blood. The receptors shown here come from a woman aged 25 to 39 with COVID-19, enrolled during active disease. Both conserved end residues are part of each CDR3. D genes are given only for firm matches. Some rows have no size entry. The others give once, few or many, or a class for an expanded clone.

clone size	J gene	D gene	V gene	CDR3 protein	CDR3 DNA
once	TRBJ2-1	TRBD2	TRBV7-2	CASSSGLAVSYNEQFF	TGTGCCAGCAGCTCGGGACTAGCGGTTTCCTACAATGAGCAGTTCTTC
-	TRBJ2-3	TRBD2	TRBV9	CASSAAQGGHRGLELAGGADTQYF	TGTGCCAGCAGCGCAGCCCAGGGGGGACACCGGGGACTAGAACTAGCGGGAGGAGCAGATACGCAGTATTTT
-	TRBJ1-2	-	TRBV5-1	CASTIGIGGDYGYTF	TGCGCCAGCACCATCGGCATCGGGGGTGATTATGGCTACACCTTC
-	TRBJ1-3	TRBD1	TRBV27	CASSRTSQGAPGNTIYF	TGTGCCAGCAGTAGAACCTCACAGGGGGCGCCCGGAAACACCATATATTTT
-	TRBJ2-7	TRBD1	TRBV29-1	CSALEPGQGGYEQYF	TGCAGCGCATTAGAACCGGGACAGGGAGGCTACGAGCAGTACTTC
-	TRBJ1-2	-	TRBV20-1	CSASRPVGDYGYTF	TGCAGTGCTAGTAGACCTGTGGGAGACTATGGCTACACCTTC
-	TRBJ2-4	TRBD1	TRBV27	CASSPDRVGVQYF	TGTGCCAGCAGTCCCGACAGGGTAGGCGTTCAGTACTTC
-	TRBJ1-2	TRBD1	TRBV2	CASSITGGDYGYTF	TGTGCCAGCAGTATAACAGGGGGCGACTATGGCTACACCTTC
-	TRBJ1-1	-	TRBV6-6	CASSYDTGYGTEAFF	TGTGCCAGCAGTTACGATACAGGGTACGGCACTGAAGCTTTCTTT
-	TRBJ2-2	-	TRBV19	CASSKRTGELFF	TGTGCCAGTAGTAAGAGGACCGGGGAGCTGTTTTTT
-	TRBJ2-5	TRBD2	TRBV7-9	CASSLLDLAGDLKEETQYF	TGTGCCAGCAGCCTCCTTGATCTAGCGGGAGATCTGAAGGAAGAGACCCAGTACTTC
-	TRBJ1-1	-	TRBV7-9	CASSLSGNTEAFF	TGTGCCAGCAGCTTATCGGGGAACACTGAAGCTTTCTTT
-	TRBJ2-1	TRBD1	TRBV19	CASRGQGVTNEQFF	TGTGCCAGTAGAGGGCAGGGGGTTACCAATGAGCAGTTCTTC
-	TRBJ2-7	-	TRBV27	CASSSTWGVNYEQYF	TGTGCCAGCAGTTCTACCTGGGGGGTAAACTACGAGCAGTACTTC
-	TRBJ2-1	-	TRBV2	CASSDARANEQFF	TGTGCCAGCAGTGACGCCAGGGCCAATGAGCAGTTCTTC
once	TRBJ2-3	-	TRBV4-3	CASSPPGLDTQYF	TGCGCCAGCAGCCCCCCCGGGTTGGATACGCAGTATTTT
-	TRBJ1-2	-	TRBV9	CASSGVTPRQAPNYGYTF	TGTGCCAGCAGCGGCGTAACTCCCCGACAGGCCCCGAACTATGGCTACACCTTC
-	TRBJ2-1	-	TRBV18	CASSPPSGDRQFF	TGTGCCAGCTCACCACCCTCGGGAGATCGGCAGTTCTTC
-	TRBJ1-2	-	TRBV5-4	CASSLEEDTLYGYTF	TGTGCCAGCAGCTTGGAGGAAGACACTCTCTATGGCTACACCTTC
-	TRBJ1-4	TRBD1	TRBV9	CASSVGGQGAEKLFF	TGTGCCAGCAGCGTAGGGGGACAGGGGGCTGAAAAACTGTTTTTT
-	TRBJ2-1	TRBD1	TRBV4-2	CASSQDSSGTGPYNEQFF	TGTGCCAGCAGCCAAGATTCCTCGGGGACAGGCCCTTACAATGAGCAGTTCTTC
-	TRBJ1-6	-	TRBV6-6	CASSLTTQASPLHF	TGTGCCAGCAGCCTTACGACTCAAGCTTCACCCCTCCACTTT
few	TRBJ1-6	-	TRBV13	CASSLLAGPSPLHF	TGTGCCAGCAGCTTACTGGCAGGGCCTTCACCCCTCCACTTT
-	TRBJ2-3	TRBD1	TRBV7-8	CASSLRTGTYTDTQYF	TGTGCCAGCAGCTTACGGACAGGGACTTACACAGATACGCAGTATTTT
many	TRBJ2-1	TRBD2	TRBV19	CASSIYPSGGASEQFF	TGTGCCAGTAGTATATATCCTAGCGGGGGGGCCAGTGAGCAGTTCTTC
-	TRBJ1-1	-	TRBV4-2	CASSLLTGNTEAFF	TGTGCCAGCAGCCTACTAACAGGGAACACTGAAGCTTTCTTT
-	TRBJ1-4	-	TRBV5-1	CASSFTGRRDEKLFF	TGCGCCAGCAGCTTCACAGGTCGGAGGGACGAAAAACTGTTTTTT
-	TRBJ1-1	-	TRBV4-3	CASSLGMNTEAFF	TGCGCCAGCAGCCTCGGTATGAACACTGAAGCTTTCTTT
-	TRBJ2-5	TRBD1	TRBV2	CASSEFARGTEETQYF	TGTGCCAGCAGTGAATTTGCGAGGGGGACAGAAGAGACCCAGTACTTC
once	TRBJ2-7	TRBD1	TRBV11-2	CASSTRDRVLREQYF	TGTGCCAGCAGCACCCGGGACAGGGTTCTTCGCGAGCAGTACTTC
-	TRBJ2-2	TRBD1	TRBV5-4	CASSKFGTANTGELFF	TGTGCCAGCAGCAAATTCGGGACAGCGAACACCGGGGAGCTGTTTTTT
-	TRBJ2-5	-	TRBV20-1	CSASKTGLGGQTQYF	TGCAGTGCTAGTAAAACCGGGCTCGGGGGACAGACCCAGTACTTC
few	TRBJ2-7	TRBD1	TRBV6-5	CASSWTGASSYEQYF	TGTGCCAGCAGTTGGACAGGGGCCAGCTCCTACGAGCAGTACTTC
-	TRBJ2-5	TRBD2	TRBV4-3	CASSQDLILAGAPETQYF	TGCGCCAGCAGCCAAGACCTGATACTAGCGGGGGCCCCAGAGACCCAGTACTTC
-	TRBJ1-5	-	TRBV24-1	CATSDLPRFRSNQPQHF	TGTGCCACCAGTGATTTGCCCCGTTTCAGGAGCAATCAGCCCCAGCATTTT
-	TRBJ2-1	TRBD2	TRBV5-1	CASSLAPGGNNEQFF	TGCGCCAGCAGCTTGGCCCCGGGGGGAAACAATGAGCAGTTCTTC
-	TRBJ2-7	-	TRBV24-1	CATSDAVRYYEQYF	TGTGCCACCAGTGATGCCGTCAGGTACTACGAGCAGTACTTC
few	TRBJ2-3	TRBD1	TRBV28	CASSSLTGGRTDTQYF	TGTGCCAGCAGCTCGTTGACAGGGGGCAGGACAGATACGCAGTATTTT
-	TRBJ1-5	-	TRBV30	CAWSASPGSSNQPQHF	TGTGCCTGGAGTGCCTCTCCAGGGTCTAGCAATCAGCCCCAGCATTTT
few	TRBJ1-2	-	TRBV5-4	CASSLRFGVDGYTF	TGTGCCAGCAGCTTGAGGTTCGGGGTCGATGGCTACACCTTC
-	TRBJ2-6	-	TRBV7-9	CASRGGISGANVLTF	TGTGCCAGCAGGGGAGGAATCTCTGGGGCCAACGTCCTGACTTTC
-	TRBJ1-2	TRBD1	TRBV7-9	CASSLGVGQINPRDGYTF	TGTGCCAGCAGCTTAGGGGTGGGACAGATTAATCCTCGAGATGGCTACACCTTC
-	TRBJ1-4	TRBD1	TRBV7-9	CASSLIGDRAGGLNEKLFF	TGTGCCAGCAGCTTAATAGGCGACAGGGCAGGAGGCCTTAATGAAAAACTGTTTTTT
-	TRBJ1-5	-	TRBV2	CASSKSQGRENQPQHF	TGTGCCAGCAGTAAAAGTCAGGGACGGGAGAATCAGCCCCAGCATTTT
-	TRBJ2-1	TRBD2	TRBV10-3	CAISFAGTSGVNEQFF	TGTGCCATCAGTTTCGCCGGGACTAGCGGGGTAAATGAGCAGTTCTTC
-	TRBJ1-1	-	TRBV6-5	CASSPEVGEAFF	TGTGCCAGCAGCCCGGAGGTTGGTGAAGCTTTCTTT
-	TRBJ2-1	-	TRBV5-1	CASSLWEEQFF	TGCGCCAGCAGCTTGTGGGAGGAGCAGTTCTTC
-	TRBJ2-3	-	TRBV5-1	CASSFSPGDTQYF	TGCGCCAGCAGCTTTTCGCCTGGCGATACGCAGTATTTT